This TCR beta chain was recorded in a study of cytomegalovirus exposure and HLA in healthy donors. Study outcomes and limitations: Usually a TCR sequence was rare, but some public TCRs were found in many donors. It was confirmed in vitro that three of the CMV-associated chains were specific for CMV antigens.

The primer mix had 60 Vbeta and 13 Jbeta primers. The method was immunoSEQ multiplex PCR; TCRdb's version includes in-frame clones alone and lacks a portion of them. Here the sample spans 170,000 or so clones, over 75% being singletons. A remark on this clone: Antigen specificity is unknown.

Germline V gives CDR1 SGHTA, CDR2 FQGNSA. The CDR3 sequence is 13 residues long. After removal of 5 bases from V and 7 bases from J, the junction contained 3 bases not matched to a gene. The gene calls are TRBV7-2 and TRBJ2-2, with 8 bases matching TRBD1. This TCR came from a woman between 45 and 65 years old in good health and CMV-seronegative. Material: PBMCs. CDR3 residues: CASSRTGLGELFF. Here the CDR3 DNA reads TGTGCCAGCAGCAGGACAGGGCTCGGGGAGCTGTTTTTT.